The entry below gives a single TCR beta chain sequence along with its context. The antigen is unknown. The sample is drawn from a study of shared clonotypes between healthy human individuals. Study findings and constraints: Compared with clonotypes that all four donors shared, non-shared clonotypes had lower generation probabilities.

Methods used by the authors: Filtering differed because ImmunoSEQ produced junction-only sequences that carried no quality scores. Method: immunoSEQ multiplex PCR; TCRdb's copy keeps in-frame clones and lacks some. The DNA gave D and trimming, while V, J and clone size come from that table. The sample contains 2 million to 2.5 million clones, less than 95% of which appear only once. Naive CD8 cells, CD45RO-negative and positively selected for CCR7, excluded terminally differentiated effector memory CD45RA+ cells. The CDR3 consists of 15 residues. The V gene's germline CDR1 is MGHRA and CDR2 YSYEKL. V shed 2 bases and J 4 bases; nucleotides not matched to a gene: 7.

Sequences were obtained from naive CD8+ T cells sorted from blood. The TCR originated in a man aged 18 to 35 in good health. The J gene is TRBJ1-2, the V gene TRBV4-1; TRBD1 matches at 7 bases. In DNA form, the CDR3 reads TGCGCCAGCAGCCAAACTAACAGGGGAAGCTATGGCTACACCTTC. This sequence encodes CASSQTNRGSYGYTF.